These 30 T cell receptor beta chains share one sample of origin, sequenced in a study of Graves' ophthalmopathy and Graves' hyperthyroidism. TCR beta CDR3 regions were amplified from RNA transcripts. The first-round RT-PCR employed HTBI primers together with the Qiagen OneStep RT-PCR kit. A multiplex PCR was then performed as the second round. TCRdb re-called the multiplex PCR reads with MiXCR, one entry per CDR3 protein. The table includes hundreds of thousands of distinct CDR3 sequences, around a fifth detected once. Material: peripheral blood. The receptors were sampled from a young woman with stable Graves' hyperthyroidism.

This clonotype occurred many times. Given the absence of the conserved phenylalanine or tryptophan at the CDR3 end, a read error is likely. This chain uses TRBV12-3 or TRBV12-4 with TRBJ2-7; 7 nucleotides agree with TRBD2. The CDR3 totals 16 residues. J gave up 3 bases and V 2 bases, and 10 bases lay outside the gene matches. The CDR3 reads CASSLWREYKGYEQYL. As DNA, the CDR3 is TGTGCCAGCAGTTTATGGCGGGAGTACAAGGGCTACGAGCAGTACCTC.

This clonotype was found many times. This chain connects TRBV6-2 or TRBV6-3 to TRBJ2-3; TRBD2 aligns across 8 bases. The CDR3 is 15 residues long. J was trimmed by 3 bases and V by 8 bases; bases with no gene match: 10. CDR1 and CDR2 from the germline V gene are MNHEY and SVGEGT. This CDR3 is CASSLAGRTTDTQYF. The CDR3 bases are TGTGCCAGCTCTTTAGCGGGAAGGACGACAGATACGCAGTATTTT.

In its sample, this clonotype was seen many times. The V and J genes are TRBV20-1 and TRBJ2-7, with TRBD2 matching 12 bases. With 1 base clipped from V and 2 bases from J, the junction kept 6 bases outside the gene matches. This CDR3 region has 16 residues. Germline CDR1 DFQATT, CDR2 SNEGSKA (reference sequence). CDR3 region: CSARAGTSGPTYEQYF. As DNA, the CDR3 is TGCAGTGCTAGAGCCGGGACTAGCGGGCCCACCTACGAGCAGTACTTC.

The chain uses TRBV12-3 or TRBV12-4 and TRBJ2-1; D is ambiguous. The CDR3 runs to 15 residues. With 1 base removed from V and 7 bases from J, the gap between germline ends came to 14 bases. The CDR3 loop reads CASSLGSLSLNEQFF. The CDR3 DNA reads TGTGCCAGCAGTTTAGGTTCTCTAAGTTTAAATGAGCAGTTCTTC.

The sample holds many counts of this clonotype. The chain is built from TRBV27 and TRBJ2-7, with 12 nucleotides matching TRBD1. Per the germline V gene, CDR1 is MNHEY and CDR2 is SMNVEV (reference sequence). Losses at the gene ends were 3 bases for V and 6 bases for J; bases not matched to a gene: 3. The CDR3 spans 14 residues. CDR3 region: CASSFGDRGPEQYF. The CDR3 nucleotides read TGTGCCAGCAGTTTTGGGGACAGGGGGCCCGAGCAGTACTTC.

The V and J genes are TRBV12-3 or TRBV12-4 and TRBJ2-5; 7 bases are shared with TRBD2. CDR3 length: 13 residues. J was trimmed by 7 bases and V by 6 bases; bases with no gene match: 8. In DNA, the CDR3 is TGTGCCAGCAGCGCCGGACTAGTCGGGACCCAGTACTTC. Protein: CASSAGLVGTQYF.

This clonotype occurred a few times. CDR3 bases: TGTGCCAGCAGTTACAAGACAGGGCGAAGCGAGCAGTACTTC. Translated: CASSYKTGRSEQYF. The gene calls are TRBV6-2 or TRBV6-3 and TRBJ2-7, with TRBD1 matching 7 bases. This CDR3 has 14 amino acids. V lost 2 bases, J lost 6 bases, and 7 bases stayed unmatched. Looked up from germline, CDR1 is MNHEY and CDR2 is SVGEGT.

This clonotype was recorded at least ten times. V and J are TRBV29-1 and TRBJ1-5; D is perhaps TRBD1 (5 bases). CDR3 size: 13 residues. Germline CDR1 and CDR2: SQVTM and ANQGSEA. Trimming removed 4 bases at V and 5 bases at J, with 12 bases between. This chain's CDR3 is CSVAWGKDQPQHF. The CDR3 region has the DNA TGCAGCGTTGCTTGGGGGAAGGATCAGCCCCAGCATTTT.

This clonotype showed up many times. The V and J genes are TRBV20-1 and TRBJ1-3; D is unclear. Germline V CDR1 and CDR2: DFQATT, SNEGSKA (reference sequence). The V end was cut by 0 bases, the J end by 2 bases, with 14 bases between. The length of the CDR3 is 16 residues. The CDR3 region is CSARDRHLGPGNTIYF. CDR3 bases: TGCAGTGCTAGAGATCGGCACCTAGGCCCTGGAAACACCATATATTTT.

The V call is TRBV7-9, the J call TRBJ1-1; D gene uncertain. The CDR3 length is 15 residues. Germline V lookup: CDR1 SEHNR, CDR2 FQNEAQ (reference sequence). The V end lost 1 base, the J end lost 1 base, and 10 bases lay between the germline ends. CDR3 nucleotides: TGTGCCAGCAGCTTAGTGGGGAAGGAGAACACTGAAGCTTTCTTT. It translates to CASSLVGKENTEAFF. Looking up the rest from reference TRBV7-9 and TRBJ1-1 gives the full variable domain: DTGVSQNPRHKITKRGQNVTFRCDPISEHNRLYWYRQTLGQGPEFLTYFQNEAQLEKSRLLSDRFSAERPKGSFSTLEIQRTEQGDSAMYLCASSLVGKENTEAFFGQGTRLTVV.

The CDR3 is CASSEQGGGFGELFF. The CDR3 nucleotides are TGTGCCAGCAGTGAGCAGGGAGGAGGCTTCGGGGAGCTGTTTTTT. The chain recombines TRBV25-1 with TRBJ2-2, with D tentatively TRBD2 (6 bases). Germline V gene sequence: CDR1 MGHDK, CDR2 SYGVNS. The V and J ends lost 3 bases and 7 bases respectively, with 15 bases between them. This CDR3 is 15 amino acids long.

This clonotype has ten or more counts. This chain uses TRBV5-6 with TRBJ2-7; TRBD2 matches 8 bases. The germline gives CDR1 SGHDT, CDR2 YYEEEE. Trimming at V came to 1 base and at J to 0 bases, leaving 6 bases not matched to a gene. The CDR3 has 16 residues. DNA for the CDR3: TGTGCCAGCAGCTTGATGAGCGGGAGTTTCTCCTACGAGCAGTACTTC. Protein: CASSLMSGSFSYEQYF.

This clonotype was recorded at least ten times. V gene TRBV2 combines with J gene TRBJ1-2, with 7 positions matching TRBD1. The V gene end was trimmed by 7 bases and the J gene end by 4 bases; junction bases not matched to a gene: 3. CDR3 length equals 12 residues. Germline V gives CDR1 SNHLY, CDR2 FYNNEI. For the CDR3, the DNA is TGTGCCAGCAAGGGGGCCGGCTATGGCTACACCTTC. Translated: CASKGAGYGYTF. Complete variable domain (other parts from reference TRBV2 and TRBJ1-2): EPEVTQTPSHQVTQMGQEVILRCVPISNHLYFYWYRQILGQKVEFLVSFYNNEISEKSEIFDDQFSVERPDGSNFTLKIRSTKLEDSAMYFCASKGAGYGYTFGSGTRLTVV.

This clonotype was recorded at least ten times. This chain joins TRBV10-3 and TRBJ2-2, with 8 bases identical to TRBD2. CDR1 and CDR2 from the germline V gene are ENHRY and SYGVKD. With V trimmed by 5 bases and J by 3 bases, 14 bases remained unmatched. The CDR3 is 18 residues long. CDR3 bases: TGTGCCATCAGTCGACGGAGCGGGAGAGGGTCCTACACCGGGGAGCTGTTTTTT. Its protein product is CAISRRSGRGSYTGELFF.

V usage is TRBV24-1 and J usage is TRBJ2-2; D remains unclear. V gave up 4 bases and J gave up 1 base, with 6 bases separating them. Germline V gene data show CDR1 as KGHDR and CDR2 as SFDVKD. The CDR3 consists of 14 residues. CDR3 residues: CATSDWVNTGELFF. The CDR3 nucleotides read TGTGCCACCAGTGACTGGGTGAACACCGGGGAGCTGTTTTTT.

This clonotype has only one observation. This rearrangement joins TRBV12-3 or TRBV12-4 to TRBJ2-3; a possible D gene is TRBD1 (5 bases). V was shortened by 5 bases and J by 1 base, with 13 bases between the two germline ends. This CDR3 region has 15 residues. Here the CDR3 reads CASSTQGIGTDTQYF. Here the CDR3 DNA reads TGTGCCAGCAGTACCCAGGGTATTGGCACAGATACGCAGTATTTT.

This clonotype was recorded many times. V and J are TRBV30 and TRBJ2-7, with D uncertain. There are 15 residues in the CDR3. Germline lookup yields CDR1 GTSNPN and CDR2 SVGIG (reference sequence). V lost 0 bases to trimming and J lost 2 bases, with 14 bases between them. DNA of the CDR3: TGTGCCTGGAGTGTAAGGTGGCGTTTTCCCTACGAGCAGTACTTC. This sequence encodes CAWSVRWRFPYEQYF.

This clonotype has a count of ten or more. The chain is built from TRBV30 and TRBJ1-1; D gene uncertain. The CDR3 covers 11 residues. Per the germline V gene, CDR1 is GTSNPN and CDR2 is SVGIG (reference sequence). V was clipped by 6 bases and J by 1 base, with 6 bases between them. CDR3 sequence reads: CACIRNTEAFF. The CDR3 region has the DNA TGTGCCTGTATTAGGAACACTGAAGCTTTCTTT.

This clonotype has at least ten counts. The chain recombines TRBV6-1 with TRBJ1-1; 9 positions match TRBD1. Germline-derived CDR1 and CDR2 are MNHNS and SASEGT. V was pared by 6 bases and J by 4 bases, with 15 bases of the junction left unmatched. The CDR3 contains 17 residues. CDR3: CASSSRLGTGSFTEAFF. The CDR3 DNA follows: TGTGCCAGCAGCTCCAGACTGGGGACAGGGAGTTTCACTGAAGCTTTCTTT.

This clonotype was picked up many times. The chain recombines TRBV6-5 with TRBJ2-7; 7 bases match TRBD1. Trimming took 5 bases from V and 2 from J; bases not matched to a gene: 9. The CDR3 sequence is 15 residues long. Germline values: CDR1 MNHEY, CDR2 SVGAGI. The CDR3 sequence is CASSNRQGFAYEQYF. The CDR3 nucleotides are TGTGCCAGCAGTAATCGACAGGGTTTCGCCTACGAGCAGTACTTC.

The rearrangement uses TRBV4-1 and TRBJ2-5, with TRBD2 matching over 10 bases. The CDR3 contains 16 residues. After removal of 0 bases from V and 6 bases from J, the junction contained 7 bases not matched to a gene. The germline V gene has CDR1 MGHRA and CDR2 YSYEKL. The CDR3 loop reads CASSQDPAGGPKTQYF. DNA of the CDR3: TGCGCCAGCAGCCAAGATCCAGCGGGGGGGCCGAAGACCCAGTACTTC.

This clonotype was counted ten times or more. The V and J genes are TRBV19 and TRBJ1-1; no clear D. Germline V gene sequence: CDR1 LNHDA, CDR2 SQIVND (reference sequence). V gave up 6 bases and J gave up 1 base, with 12 bases separating them. The CDR3 contains 14 residues. Here the CDR3 reads CASRSTTRNTEAFF. CDR3 sequence (DNA): TGTGCCAGTAGGAGCACAACCCGGAACACTGAAGCTTTCTTT.

This clonotype was seen at least ten times. This chain connects TRBV19 to TRBJ1-2; D unclear. This CDR3 has 13 residues. CDR1 is LNHDA and CDR2 is SQIVND in the germline V gene (reference sequence). V shed 3 bases and J shed 8 bases, with 13 bases lying between them. Here the CDR3 DNA reads TGTGCCAGTAGTATGTCAGGAAGAGACGGCTACACCTTC. The encoded protein is CASSMSGRDGYTF.

The CDR3 DNA reads as TGCAGCGTTGGGGAGGGCAATAATTCACCCCTCCACTTT. Translation gives CSVGEGNNSPLHF. The chain is built from TRBV29-1 and TRBJ1-6; D ambiguous. Germline V gives CDR1 SQVTM, CDR2 ANQGSEA. Trimming took 4 bases from V and 5 from J, leaving 9 bases between them. CDR3 length equals 13 residues.

There are many counts of this clonotype. This chain connects TRBV20-1 to TRBJ1-2; 7 nucleotides match TRBD1. The ends lost 2 bases at V and 6 bases at J; junction bases unmatched: 18. Looked up from germline, CDR1 is DFQATT and CDR2 is SNEGSKA (reference sequence). The CDR3 is 17 amino acids. The CDR3 here is CSARSVDRFHGRDGYTF. In nucleotides, the CDR3 is TGCAGTGCTAGATCGGTGGACAGGTTTCATGGGAGAGATGGCTACACCTTC.

This clonotype was observed at least ten times. CDR3 nucleotides: TGCGCCAGCAGCCAAATGTTGGGAGGGGGCCAAGAGACCCAGTACTTC. This gives the protein CASSQMLGGGQETQYF. The V call is TRBV4-3, the J call TRBJ2-5, with a weak D call TRBD2 (7 bases). The CDR3 totals 16 residues. The germline V gene has CDR1 LGHNA and CDR2 YSLEER. Trimming removed 2 bases from V and 1 base from J, with 14 bases in between.

This clonotype was detected many times. The chain employs TRBV5-1 and TRBJ1-5, with TRBD1 as a possible D gene (5 bases). With 2 bases removed from V and 1 base from J, the gap between germline ends came to 7 bases. The CDR3 sequence is 14 residues long. The germline V gene encodes CDR1 SGHRS and CDR2 YFSETQ. The CDR3 is CASSFEGSNQPQHF. For the CDR3, the DNA is TGCGCCAGCAGCTTCGAGGGGAGCAATCAGCCCCAGCATTTT.

This clonotype was seen ten or more times. The chain carries TRBV27 and TRBJ1-1; D call uncertain. From germline, CDR1 is MNHEY and CDR2 SMNVEV (reference sequence). This CDR3 comprises 14 residues. V was clipped by 1 base and J by 1 base, with 7 bases between them. The CDR3 nucleotides are TGTGCCAGCAGTTTATTTCACGCGAACACTGAAGCTTTCTTT. This sequence encodes CASSLFHANTEAFF.

This clonotype has just a few counts. V usage is TRBV7-6 and J usage is TRBJ1-2; 7 positions agree with TRBD1. Unmatched junction bases numbered 16, after V lost 0 bases and J lost 0 bases. Germline CDR1 reads SGHVS; CDR2 reads FNYEAQ. This CDR3 region has 20 residues. CDR3 bases: TGTGCCAGCAGCTTAGCGTTCGGAGGGGGCAGGGCCTTGGCTAACTATGGCTACACCTTC. Protein sequence: CASSLAFGGGRALANYGYTF.

This clonotype has a handful of counts. This chain joins TRBV10-2 and TRBJ1-1; unclear D gene. The CDR3 runs 13 residues. Germline CDR1 is WSHSY and CDR2 is SAAADI. Between the trimmed V and J ends, which lost 3 bases and 1 base, there was a span of 6 bases. CDR3 region: CASSEKENTEAFF. The CDR3 DNA reads TGCGCCAGCAGTGAAAAGGAGAACACTGAAGCTTTCTTT.